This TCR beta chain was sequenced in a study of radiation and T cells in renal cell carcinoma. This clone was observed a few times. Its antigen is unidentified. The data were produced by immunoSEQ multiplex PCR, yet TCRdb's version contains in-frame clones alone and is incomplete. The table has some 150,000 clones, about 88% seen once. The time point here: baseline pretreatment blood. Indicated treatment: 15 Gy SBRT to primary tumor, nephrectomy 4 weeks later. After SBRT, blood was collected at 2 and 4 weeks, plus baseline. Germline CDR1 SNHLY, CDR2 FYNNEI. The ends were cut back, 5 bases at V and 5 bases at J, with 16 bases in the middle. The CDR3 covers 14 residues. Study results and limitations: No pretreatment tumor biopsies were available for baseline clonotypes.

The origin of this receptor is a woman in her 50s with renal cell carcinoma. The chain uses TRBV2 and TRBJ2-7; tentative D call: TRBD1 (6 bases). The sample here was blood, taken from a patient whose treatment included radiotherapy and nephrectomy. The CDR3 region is CASSSWTVGNEQYF. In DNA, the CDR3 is TGTGCCAGCAGTTCTTGGACAGTCGGAAACGAGCAGTACTTC.